This T cell receptor beta chain was identified during a study of CD8 T cells in Susac syndrome. Random hexamers primed reverse transcription of about 0.45 to 1 ug RNA. From the immunoSEQ multiplex PCR reads, TCRdb called clonotypes with MiXCR, one entry per CDR3 protein. Among 120,000 or so distinct CDR3 sequences listed, 96% were seen once. The V gene lost 6 bases and the J gene lost 1 base, with 13 bases spanning the gap. The CDR3 extends over 14 amino acids. CDR1 SNHLY and CDR2 FYNNEI come from the germline V gene. The TCR comes from a human donor with Susac syndrome. The chain employs TRBV2 and TRBJ2-7; D not resolved. Sequencing used CD4+ T cells from PBMCs. Here the CDR3 reads CASRRVLLSYEQYF. The CDR3 DNA reads as TGTGCCAGCAGACGGGTCCTTCTTTCCTACGAGCAGTACTTC.